Given below is one TCR beta chain in context. The target antigen is unknown. The run of the v3.0 immunoSEQ assay was at survey level. Assay used: immunoSEQ multiplex PCR; TCRdb lists only in-frame clones, some missing. The repertoire holds approximately 26,000 clones, with around 90% as singletons. This record belongs to a study of long-term antiretroviral therapy in people with HIV. Per donor, at least one pre-ART and at least two post-ART PBMC samples were obtained. Each HIV-infected participant was given treatment in the United States. Whole-study results and caveats: Within the repertoire, clones expanded before ART were dominant at all time points.

CDR1 is MNHEY, CDR2 SVGAGI, per germline. CDR3 length: 15 residues. Trimming at V came to 5 bases and at J to 2 bases, leaving 3 bases not matched to a gene. The rearrangement links TRBV6-5 to TRBJ2-7; 13 bases are a match to TRBD2. The source is a woman in her late teens or twenties with HIV. This specimen was unsorted PBMCs, taken 1.8 years after starting antiretroviral therapy. The chain's CDR3 is CASSNGLAGAYEQYF. CDR3 nucleotides: TGTGCCAGCAGTAACGGACTAGCGGGGGCCTACGAGCAGTACTTC.